The 32 T cell receptor beta chains reported below all come from one sample, sequenced in a study of blood T cells in healthy people across ages. Alongside a J-beta primer mix, a sample-barcoded 5' primer served in a second PCR lasting about 7 to 12 cycles. TCRdb redid the calling of the 5' RACE reads with MiXCR, one entry per CDR3 protein. This sample yields about 670,000 distinct CDR3 sequences, of which around 43% are seen a single time; about 30% belongs to the top ten. The specimen sequenced was blood. These TCRs come from a man older than 75 in good health.

With respect to this clonotype: A much bigger clone sits one base away, suggesting this may be a read error. The rearrangement uses TRBV24-1 and TRBJ2-1; TRBD1 matches 8 bases. The J call may be wrong; the DNA end is better matched by TRBJ2-7. The germline V gene has CDR1 KGHDR and CDR2 SFDVKD. The CDR3 is 15 residues long. The CDR3 bases are TGTGCCACCAGTGATCGGACAGGGCCCAACAATGAGCAGTACTTC. Its protein is CATSDRTGPNNEQYF.

The gene calls are TRBV21-1 and TRBJ2-1; the table's D gene call, TRBD1, was not cross checked with the DNA. Judging by the DNA end, TRBJ2-7 fits better; the J call may be wrong. TRBV21-1 is described as a pseudogene. This CDR3 comprises 13 residues. The CDR3 sequence: CASSTHRLCEQYF. The CDR3 DNA reads TGTGCCAGCAGCACCCACAGGCTTTGCGAGCAGTACTTC.

The count of this clonotype is one. The J gene is TRBJ1-4, the V gene TRBV29-1, with D possibly being TRBD1 (5 bases). The CDR3 spans 11 residues. CDR1 and CDR2 from the germline V gene are SQVTM and ANQGSEA. Trimming took 6 bases from V and 8 from J, leaving 10 bases between them. The CDR3 is CSVREGEKLFF. CDR3 sequence (DNA): TGCAGCGTCCGGGAGGGGGAAAAACTGTTTTTT.

This chain uses TRBV29-1 with TRBJ1-6, with 7 bases identical to TRBD1. Germline assignment: CDR1 SQVTM and CDR2 ANQGSEA. Trimming took 7 bases from V and 6 from J; bases not matched to a gene: 12. The CDR3 covers 15 residues. CDR3 coding DNA: TGCAGCGCGATACAAGTACGGGACAGTAATTCACCCCTCCACTTT. It yields the protein CSAIQVRDSNSPLHF.

This clonotype was seen a few times. J is TRBJ2-5 and V is TRBV20-1, with TRBD1 matching over 8 bases. V was pared by 5 bases and J by 9 bases, with 8 bases of the junction left unmatched. The CDR3 is 12 amino acids. CDR1 DFQATT and CDR2 SNEGSKA come from the germline V gene (reference sequence). The CDR3 bases are TGCAGTGCTTCGACAGGGGAGATGGCCCAGTACTTC. Protein product: CSASTGEMAQYF.

This clonotype was found a few times. V gene TRBV7-2 combines with J gene TRBJ2-1; D unclear. CDR3 size: 15 residues. V lost 1 base and J 0 bases, leaving 7 bases between the germline ends. Germline assignment: CDR1 SGHTA and CDR2 FQGNSA. CDR3 protein: CASSLVFSSYNEQFF. In DNA, the CDR3 is TGTGCCAGCAGCTTAGTGTTTTCCTCCTACAATGAGCAGTTCTTC.

The V gene is TRBV6-1, the J gene TRBJ2-4; 7 bases align to TRBD1. Judging by the DNA end, TRBJ2-5 fits better; the J call may be wrong. Germline V lookup: CDR1 MNHNS, CDR2 SASEGT. The CDR3 has 14 residues. The DNA of the CDR3 is TGTGCCAGCAGTGAGAGGGGGCCCGGGGAGACCCAGTACTTC. This translates into CASSERGPGETQYF.

This chain links TRBV9 with TRBJ2-3, with TRBD1 matching 9 bases. The germline V gene has CDR1 SGDLS and CDR2 YYNGEE. The ends lost 4 bases at V and 4 bases at J; junction bases unmatched: 10. The CDR3 contains 16 residues. The CDR3 reads CASSSRDRETPDTQYF. The DNA for the CDR3 is TGTGCCAGCAGCTCTAGGGACAGGGAGACACCAGATACGCAGTATTTT. Complete variable domain (other parts from reference TRBV9 and TRBJ2-3): DSGVTQTPKHLITATGQRVTLRCSPRSGDLSVYWYQQSLDQGLQFLIQYYNGEERAKGNILERFSAQQFPDLHSELNLSSLELGDSALYFCASSSRDRETPDTQYFGPGTRLTVL.

The chain is built from TRBV10-1 and TRBJ2-1; D possibly corresponds to TRBD2 (6 bases). Germline loops: CDR1 WNHNN, CDR2 SYGVQD (reference sequence). The ends were cut back, 4 bases at V and 2 bases at J, with 9 bases in the middle. The CDR3 contains 14 residues. CDR3 sequence reads: CASSGGAPYNEQFF. CDR3 coding DNA: TGCGCCAGCAGTGGCGGGGCCCCCTACAATGAGCAGTTCTTC.

This clonotype occurred many times. The chain joins TRBV15 to TRBJ1-2; 7 bases are shared with TRBD1. V dropped 0 bases and J dropped 2; count of bases not matched to a gene: 3. The CDR3 contains 15 residues. The germline V gene has CDR1 LNHNV and CDR2 YYDKDF (reference sequence). The CDR3 reads CATSRDPGGNYGYTF. CDR3 nucleotide sequence: TGTGCCACCAGCAGAGATCCAGGGGGGAACTATGGCTACACCTTC.

This rearrangement joins TRBV24-1 to TRBJ2-3, with TRBD2 matching over 7 bases. With 5 bases clipped from V and 8 bases from J, the junction kept 3 bases outside the gene matches. The germline CDR1 and CDR2 sequences are KGHDR and SFDVKD. The CDR3 sequence is 12 residues long. This CDR3 reads CATSAGGLTQYF. CDR3 sequence (DNA): TGTGCCACCAGTGCGGGGGGACTTACGCAGTATTTT.

This chain's CDR3 is CASSAQGSNSYNSPLHF. In DNA form, the CDR3 reads TGTGCCAGCAGCGCACAGGGGAGTAACTCCTATAATTCACCCCTCCACTTT. This chain connects TRBV9 to TRBJ1-6; 7 bases are a match to TRBD1. CDR1 is SGDLS and CDR2 is YYNGEE in the germline V gene. V dropped 3 bases and J dropped 0; count of bases not matched to a gene: 6. This CDR3 has 17 residues.

This clonotype has a count of ten or more. The chain is built from TRBV29-1 and TRBJ2-7; 7 bases are a match to TRBD1. The CDR3 totals 12 residues. From germline, CDR1 is SQVTM and CDR2 ANQGSEA. V lost 4 bases, J lost 2 bases, and 2 bases stayed unmatched. The CDR3 reads CSVGGQTYEQYF. CDR3 nucleotide sequence: TGCAGCGTTGGGGGACAGACCTACGAGCAGTACTTC.

The chain carries TRBV7-9 and TRBJ2-3, with a tentative D call TRBD2 (7 bases). The V gene's germline CDR1 is SEHNR and CDR2 FQNEAQ (reference sequence). Trimming cost V 3 bases and J 4 bases, with 14 bases left between them. This CDR3 contains 15 residues. CDR3 sequence: CASSFGGGRADTQYF. Here the CDR3 DNA reads TGTGCCAGCAGCTTTGGGGGGGGCCGCGCAGATACGCAGTATTTT.

The rearrangement uses TRBV4-3 and TRBJ2-7; D is perhaps TRBD2 (5 bases). V lost 0 bases and J lost 7, with 13 bases in between. Germline lookup yields CDR1 LGHNA and CDR2 YSLEER. The CDR3 is made up of 14 amino acids. The DNA of the CDR3 is TGCGCCAGCAGCCAAGATGCGGGCGGTGGGGAGCAGTACTTC. This sequence encodes CASSQDAGGGEQYF.

This CDR3 reads CASNPLSKDQSYGYTF. The CDR3 bases are TGTGCCAGCAACCCGCTTTCGAAGGATCAGAGCTATGGCTACACCTTC. The J gene is TRBJ1-2, the V gene TRBV11-2; D is unclear. Germline lookup yields CDR1 SGHAT and CDR2 FQNNGV. The CDR3 is made up of 16 amino acids. Trimming removed 7 bases at V and 4 bases at J, with 22 bases between.

This clonotype was detected only a few times. This CDR3 reads CSARDEFQETQYF. The CDR3 nucleotides read TGCAGTGCTAGAGATGAATTCCAAGAGACCCAGTACTTC. The chain uses TRBV20-1 and TRBJ2-5; D remains ambiguous. Trimming shortened V by 0 bases and J by 1 base, and 6 bases separated the two germline ends. The CDR3 loop spans 13 amino acids. The germline CDR1 and CDR2 sequences are DFQATT and SNEGSKA (reference sequence).

V and J are TRBV30 and TRBJ2-1, with 14 bases aligning to TRBD2. The CDR3 runs 20 residues. The germline CDR1 and CDR2 sequences are GTSNPN and SVGIG (reference sequence). V lost 6 bases to trimming and J lost 0 bases; unmatched junction nucleotides: 16. The CDR3 DNA reads TGTGCCTGTATGACTAGGAGGGGACTAGCGGGAGCAACCTCCTACAATGAGCAGTTCTTC. This sequence encodes CACMTRRGLAGATSYNEQFF.

The genes are TRBV29-1 and TRBJ1-1; D not resolved. V was pared by 5 bases and J by 0 bases, with 7 bases between. The CDR3 has 12 amino acids. Germline V gene data show CDR1 as SQVTM and CDR2 as ANQGSEA. The CDR3 is CSVSRMNTEAFF. CDR3 DNA: TGCAGCGTTAGTCGGATGAACACTGAAGCTTTCTTT.

Note on this clonotype: At one boundary the junction diverges from the germline segment, which might be a read error. The chain employs TRBV7-2 and TRBJ2-7; TRBD1 matches at 9 bases. Germline values: CDR1 SGHTA, CDR2 FQGNSA. The CDR3 is made up of 15 amino acids. In DNA form, the CDR3 reads TGTGCCGGCAGCTTAGCCGGGACAGGGACCTACGAGCAGTACTTC. The encoded protein is CAGSLAGTGTYEQYF.

Many counts were recorded for this clonotype. This rearrangement joins TRBV25-1 to TRBJ2-7; 7 bases line up with TRBD2. Germline V gene data show CDR1 as MGHDK and CDR2 as SYGVNS. The CDR3 spans 14 residues. V lost 6 bases, J lost 0 bases, and 5 bases stayed unmatched. The CDR3 region is CASRKRGSSYEQYF. For the CDR3, the DNA is TGTGCCAGCAGGAAGCGGGGAAGCTCCTACGAGCAGTACTTC.

CDR3 region: CASNMARGLNEQFF. The CDR3 DNA follows: TGTGCCAGCAACATGGCGCGGGGGCTCAATGAGCAGTTCTTC. The chain combines TRBV6-1 with TRBJ2-1; D possibly corresponds to TRBD2 (7 bases). The CDR3 contains 14 residues. With 7 bases removed from V and 6 bases from J, the gap between germline ends came to 16 bases. The germline V gene has CDR1 MNHNS and CDR2 SASEGT.

V and J are TRBV10-3 and TRBJ2-2; 7 bases line up with TRBD1. V was pared by 4 bases and J by 2 bases, with 7 bases of the junction left unmatched. The CDR3 totals 16 residues. The germline V gene has CDR1 ENHRY and CDR2 SYGVKD. This CDR3 reads CAISADGTANTGELFF. The CDR3 DNA sequence: TGTGCCATCAGTGCCGACGGGACAGCCAACACCGGGGAGCTGTTTTTT.

This clonotype was counted at least ten times. The chain combines TRBV7-6 with TRBJ2-3; D is ambiguous. Germline loops: CDR1 SGHVS, CDR2 FNYEAQ. CDR3 length: 14 amino acids. Trimming removed 2 bases from V and 0 bases from J, with 6 bases in between. CDR3 nucleotides: TGTGCCAGCAGCTTATATCTGAGCACAGATACGCAGTATTTT. It translates to CASSLYLSTDTQYF.

V gene TRBV20-1 combines with J gene TRBJ1-3; tentatively, D is TRBD1 (5 bases). The germline V gene has CDR1 DFQATT and CDR2 SNEGSKA (reference sequence). The CDR3 covers 15 residues. Trimming removed 3 bases from V and 3 bases from J, with 15 bases in between. CDR3 amino acids: CSARDVGRVGNTIYF. For the CDR3, the DNA is TGCAGTGCTAGGGATGTGGGCAGGGTTGGAAACACCATATATTTT.

CDR3 amino acids: CSAGGLAGGPPDTQYF. The CDR3 coding sequence is TGCAGTGCTGGGGGACTAGCGGGGGGGCCCCCAGATACGCAGTATTTT. The chain uses TRBV20-1 and TRBJ2-3, with TRBD2 identical over 16 bases. Germline-derived CDR1 and CDR2 are DFQATT and SNEGSKA (reference sequence). The CDR3 totals 16 residues. V dropped 5 bases and J dropped 4; count of bases not matched to a gene: 6.

This clonotype came up a few times. The V and J genes are TRBV28 and TRBJ2-7, with TRBD2 as a possible D gene (6 bases). CDR3 length: 11 residues. Trimming shortened V by 6 bases and J by 9 bases, and 12 bases separated the two germline ends. CDR1 and CDR2 (germline): MDHEN, SYDVKM. The CDR3 protein is CASREGPGQYF. CDR3 bases: TGTGCCAGCAGGGAGGGCCCAGGGCAGTACTTC.

This clonotype was counted at least ten times. V usage is TRBV6-6 and J usage is TRBJ2-5; TRBD1 matches at 11 bases. From germline, CDR1 is MNHNY and CDR2 SVGAGI (reference sequence). V lost 8 bases to trimming and J lost 1 base; unmatched junction nucleotides: 9. This CDR3 is 16 amino acids long. CDR3 loop: CASRDRGKRRQETQYF. The CDR3 nucleotides read TGTGCCAGCCGGGACAGGGGGAAACGACGCCAAGAGACCCAGTACTTC.

The chain joins TRBV4-2 to TRBJ2-1; TRBD2 aligns across 8 bases. Germline V CDR1 and CDR2: LGHNA, YNFKEQ. Germline trimming cut 0 bases from V and 3 bases from J; bases unmatched to any gene: 7. This CDR3 has 17 amino acids. Here the CDR3 reads CASSQDPPGRGYNEQFF. The CDR3 nucleotides are TGTGCCAGCAGCCAAGATCCCCCCGGGAGGGGCTACAATGAGCAGTTCTTC.

The chain uses TRBV5-1 and TRBJ1-5, with a weak D call TRBD1 (5 bases). The V gene lost 5 bases and the J gene lost 0 bases, with 21 bases spanning the gap. Germline values: CDR1 SGHRS, CDR2 YFSETQ. The CDR3 has 18 residues. The CDR3 is CASRSWRGPQYSNQPQHF. In nucleotides, the CDR3 is TGCGCCAGCAGGAGCTGGAGGGGCCCCCAATATAGCAATCAGCCCCAGCATTTT.

The chain employs TRBV28 and TRBJ2-5; TRBD1 matches at 8 bases. J was trimmed by 2 bases and V by 3 bases; bases with no gene match: 2. The germline V gene has CDR1 MDHEN and CDR2 SYDVKM. The CDR3 runs to 14 residues. The CDR3 sequence is CASSLTGAQETQYF. CDR3 DNA sequence: TGTGCCAGCAGTTTGACAGGGGCACAAGAGACCCAGTACTTC.

The rearrangement uses TRBV13 and TRBJ1-2, with D possibly TRBD1 on 6 matching bases. The V end was cut by 4 bases, the J end by 3 bases, with 18 bases between. This CDR3 has 16 residues. From germline, CDR1 is PRHDT and CDR2 FYEKMQ (reference sequence). The CDR3 DNA follows: TGTGCCAGCAGCTCCTTGGGGACATCTTCCTACTATGGCTACACCTTC. Translation gives CASSSLGTSSYYGYTF.